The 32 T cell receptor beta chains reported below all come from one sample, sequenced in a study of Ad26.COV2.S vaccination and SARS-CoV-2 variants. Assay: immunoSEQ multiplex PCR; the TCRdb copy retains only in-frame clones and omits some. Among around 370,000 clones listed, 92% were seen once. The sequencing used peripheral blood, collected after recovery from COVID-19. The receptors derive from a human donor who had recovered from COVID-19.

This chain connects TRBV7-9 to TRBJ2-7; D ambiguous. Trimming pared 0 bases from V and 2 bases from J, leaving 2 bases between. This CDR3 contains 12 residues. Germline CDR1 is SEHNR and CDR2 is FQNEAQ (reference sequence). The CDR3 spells CASSLAAYEQYF. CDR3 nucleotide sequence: TGTGCCAGCAGCTTAGCGGCCTACGAGCAGTACTTC.

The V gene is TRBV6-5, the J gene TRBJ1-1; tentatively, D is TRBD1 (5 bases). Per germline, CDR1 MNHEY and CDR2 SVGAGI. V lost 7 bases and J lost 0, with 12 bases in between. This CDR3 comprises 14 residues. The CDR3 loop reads CASTSGTVNTEAFF. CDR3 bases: TGTGCCAGCACCTCCGGGACGGTGAACACTGAAGCTTTCTTT.

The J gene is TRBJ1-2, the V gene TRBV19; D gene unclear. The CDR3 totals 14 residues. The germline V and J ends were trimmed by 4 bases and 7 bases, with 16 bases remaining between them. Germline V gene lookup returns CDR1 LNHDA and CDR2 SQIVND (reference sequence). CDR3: CASSKDPSIFGYTF. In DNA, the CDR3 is TGTGCCAGTAGTAAAGACCCAAGTATCTTTGGCTACACCTTC. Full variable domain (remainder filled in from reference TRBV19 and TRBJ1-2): DGGITQSPKYLFRKEGQNVTLSCEQNLNHDAMYWYRQDPGQGLRLIYYSQIVNDFQKGDIAEGYSVSREKKESFPLTVTSAQKNPTAFYLCASSKDPSIFGYTFGSGTRLTVV.

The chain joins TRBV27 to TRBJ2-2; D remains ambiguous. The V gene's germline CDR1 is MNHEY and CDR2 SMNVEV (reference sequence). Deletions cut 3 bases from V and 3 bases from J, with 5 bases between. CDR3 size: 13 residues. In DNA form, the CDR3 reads TGTGCCAGCAGTTTCTCCTACACCGGGGAGCTGTTTTTT. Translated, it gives CASSFSYTGELFF.

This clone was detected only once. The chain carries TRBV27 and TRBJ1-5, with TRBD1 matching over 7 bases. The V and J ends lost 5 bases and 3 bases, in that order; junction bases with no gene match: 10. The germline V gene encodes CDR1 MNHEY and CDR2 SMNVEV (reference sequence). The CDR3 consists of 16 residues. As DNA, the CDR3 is TGTGCCAGCAGTAGCCCCCGACAGGGTGACAATCAGCCCCAGCATTTT. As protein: CASSSPRQGDNQPQHF.

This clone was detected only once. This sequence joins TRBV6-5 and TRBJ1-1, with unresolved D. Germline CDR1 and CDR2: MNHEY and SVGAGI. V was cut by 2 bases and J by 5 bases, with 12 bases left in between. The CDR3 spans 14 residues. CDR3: CASSYGVEVTEAFF. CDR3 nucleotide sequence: TGTGCCAGCAGTTACGGGGTCGAGGTTACTGAAGCTTTCTTT.

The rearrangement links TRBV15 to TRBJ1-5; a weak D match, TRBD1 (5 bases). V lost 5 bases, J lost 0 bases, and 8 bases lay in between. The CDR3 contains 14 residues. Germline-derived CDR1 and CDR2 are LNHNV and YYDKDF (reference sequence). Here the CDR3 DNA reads TGTGCCACCAGCGAGGGGAATAGCAATCAGCCCCAGCATTTT. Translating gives CATSEGNSNQPQHF.

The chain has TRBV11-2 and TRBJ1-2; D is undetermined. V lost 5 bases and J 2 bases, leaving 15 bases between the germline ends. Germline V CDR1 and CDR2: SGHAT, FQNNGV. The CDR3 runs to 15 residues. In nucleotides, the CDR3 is TGTGCCAGCAGCCCGGTACCCCCGGGAAACTATGGCTACACCTTC. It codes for CASSPVPPGNYGYTF.

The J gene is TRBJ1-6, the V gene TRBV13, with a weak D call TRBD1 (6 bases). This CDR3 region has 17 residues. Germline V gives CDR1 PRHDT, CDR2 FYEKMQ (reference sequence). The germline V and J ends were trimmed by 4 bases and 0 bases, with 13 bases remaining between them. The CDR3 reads CASSSGSTGSYNSPLHF. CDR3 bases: TGTGCCAGCAGCTCGGGTTCGACAGGCTCCTATAATTCACCCCTCCACTTT.

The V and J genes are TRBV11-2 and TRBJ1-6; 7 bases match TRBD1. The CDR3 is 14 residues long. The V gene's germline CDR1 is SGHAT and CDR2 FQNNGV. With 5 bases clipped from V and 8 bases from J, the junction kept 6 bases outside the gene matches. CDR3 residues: CASSARQGYSPLHF. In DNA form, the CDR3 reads TGTGCCAGCAGCGCCCGACAGGGCTATTCACCCCTCCACTTT.

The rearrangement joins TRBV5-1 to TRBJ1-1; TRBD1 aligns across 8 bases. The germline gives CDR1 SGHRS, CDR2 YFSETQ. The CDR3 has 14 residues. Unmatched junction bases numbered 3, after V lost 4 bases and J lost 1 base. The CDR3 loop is CASSPDRANTEAFF. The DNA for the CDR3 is TGCGCCAGCAGCCCGGACAGGGCGAACACTGAAGCTTTCTTT.

In DNA form, the CDR3 reads TGTGCCAGCAGCTTCGCACTGAACACCGGGGAGCTGTTTTTT. Amino acid sequence: CASSFALNTGELFF. The chain couples TRBV7-9 to TRBJ2-2; D unclear. This CDR3 has 14 amino acids. Trimming pared 3 bases from V and 1 base from J, leaving 6 bases between. Germline lookup yields CDR1 SEHNR and CDR2 FQNEAQ (reference sequence).

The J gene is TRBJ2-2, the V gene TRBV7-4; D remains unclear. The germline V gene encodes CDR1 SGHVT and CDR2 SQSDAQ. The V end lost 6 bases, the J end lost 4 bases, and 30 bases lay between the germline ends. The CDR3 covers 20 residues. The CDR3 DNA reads TGTGCCAGCAGAAAAACCATTCCACACGGCTCCCGTAAGGTCACCGGGGAGCTGTTTTTT. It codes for CASRKTIPHGSRKVTGELFF.

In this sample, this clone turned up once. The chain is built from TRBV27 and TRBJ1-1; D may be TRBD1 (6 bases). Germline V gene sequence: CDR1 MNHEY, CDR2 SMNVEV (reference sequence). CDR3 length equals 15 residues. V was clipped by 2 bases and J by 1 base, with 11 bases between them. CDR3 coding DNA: TGTGCCAGCAGTTTACATGGGGGCGAGAACACTGAAGCTTTCTTT. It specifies CASSLHGGENTEAFF.

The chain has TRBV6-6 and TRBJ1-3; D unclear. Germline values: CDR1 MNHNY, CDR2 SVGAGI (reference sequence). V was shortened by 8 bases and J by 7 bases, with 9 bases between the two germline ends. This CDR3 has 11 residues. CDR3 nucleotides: TGTGCCAGCCATGCGCGGAACACCATATATTTT. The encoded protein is CASHARNTIYF.

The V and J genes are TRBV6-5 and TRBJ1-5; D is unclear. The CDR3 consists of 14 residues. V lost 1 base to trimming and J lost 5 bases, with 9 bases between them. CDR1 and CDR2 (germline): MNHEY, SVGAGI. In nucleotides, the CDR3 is TGTGCCAGCAGTTACTACCGCAGCGATCAGCCCCAGCATTTT. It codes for CASSYYRSDQPQHF.

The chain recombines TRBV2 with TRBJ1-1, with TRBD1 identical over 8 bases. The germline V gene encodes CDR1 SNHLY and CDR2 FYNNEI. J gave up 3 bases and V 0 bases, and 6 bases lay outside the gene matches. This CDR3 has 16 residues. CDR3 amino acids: CASSEAKGQGHTEAFF. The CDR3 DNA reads TGTGCCAGCAGTGAAGCTAAAGGACAGGGTCACACTGAAGCTTTCTTT.

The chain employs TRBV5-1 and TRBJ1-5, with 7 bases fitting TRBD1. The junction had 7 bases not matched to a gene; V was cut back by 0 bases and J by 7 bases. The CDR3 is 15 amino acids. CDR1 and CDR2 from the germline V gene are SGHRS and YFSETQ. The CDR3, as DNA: TGCGCCAGCAGCTTGGATGACAGGGATCGGCAGCCCCAGCATTTT. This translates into CASSLDDRDRQPQHF.

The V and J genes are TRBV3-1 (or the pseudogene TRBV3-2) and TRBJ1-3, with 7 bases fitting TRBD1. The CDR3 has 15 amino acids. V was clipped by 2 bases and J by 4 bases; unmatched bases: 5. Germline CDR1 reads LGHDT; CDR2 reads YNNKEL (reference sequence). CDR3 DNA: TGTGCCAGCAGCCAAAGGGGGCTGGAAGGAAACACCATATATTTT. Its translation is CASSQRGLEGNTIYF.

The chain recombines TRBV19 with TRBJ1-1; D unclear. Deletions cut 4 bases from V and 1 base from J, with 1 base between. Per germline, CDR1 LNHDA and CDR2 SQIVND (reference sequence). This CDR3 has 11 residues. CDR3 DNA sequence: TGTGCCAGTAGTAGGAACACTGAAGCTTTCTTT. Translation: CASSRNTEAFF.

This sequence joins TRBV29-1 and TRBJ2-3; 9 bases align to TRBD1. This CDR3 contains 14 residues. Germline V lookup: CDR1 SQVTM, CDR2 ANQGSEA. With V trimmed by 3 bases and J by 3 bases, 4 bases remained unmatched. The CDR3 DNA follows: TGCAGCGTTGACTCGACAGGGGGGACAGATACGCAGTATTTT. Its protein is CSVDSTGGTDTQYF.

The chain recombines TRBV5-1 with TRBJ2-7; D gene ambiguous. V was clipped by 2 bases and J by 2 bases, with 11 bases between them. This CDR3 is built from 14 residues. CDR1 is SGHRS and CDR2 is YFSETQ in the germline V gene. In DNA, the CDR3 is TGCGCCAGCAGCTTTCATCACCTCACCTACGAGCAGTACTTC. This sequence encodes CASSFHHLTYEQYF. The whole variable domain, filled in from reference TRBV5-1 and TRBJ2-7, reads KAGVTQTPRYLIKTRGQQVTLSCSPISGHRSVSWYQQTPGQGLQFLFEYFSETQRNKGNFPGRFSGRQFSNSRSEMNVSTLELGDSALYLCASSFHHLTYEQYFGPGTRLTVT.

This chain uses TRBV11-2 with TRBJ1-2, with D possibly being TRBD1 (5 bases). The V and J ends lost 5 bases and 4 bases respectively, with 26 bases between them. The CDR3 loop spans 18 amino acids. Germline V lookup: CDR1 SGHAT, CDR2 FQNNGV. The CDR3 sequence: CASSPYARDRGRSYGYTF. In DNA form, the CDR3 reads TGTGCCAGCAGCCCGTATGCCCGGGACCGCGGGCGGTCCTATGGCTACACCTTC.

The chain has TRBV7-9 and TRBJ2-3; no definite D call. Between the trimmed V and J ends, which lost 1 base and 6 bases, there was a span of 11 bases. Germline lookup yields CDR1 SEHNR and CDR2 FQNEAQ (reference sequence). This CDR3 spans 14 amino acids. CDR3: CASSLGGVRDTQYF. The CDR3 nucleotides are TGTGCCAGCAGCTTAGGTGGGGTACGGGATACGCAGTATTTT. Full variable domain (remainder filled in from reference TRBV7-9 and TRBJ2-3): DTGVSQNPRHKITKRGQNVTFRCDPISEHNRLYWYRQTLGQGPEFLTYFQNEAQLEKSRLLSDRFSAERPKGSFSTLEIQRTEQGDSAMYLCASSLGGVRDTQYFGPGTRLTVL.

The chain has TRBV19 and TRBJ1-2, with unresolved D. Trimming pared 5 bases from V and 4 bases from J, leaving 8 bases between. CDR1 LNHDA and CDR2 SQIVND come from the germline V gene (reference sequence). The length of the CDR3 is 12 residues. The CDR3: CASSSGFYGYTF. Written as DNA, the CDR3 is TGTGCCAGTAGTTCTGGGTTCTATGGCTACACCTTC.

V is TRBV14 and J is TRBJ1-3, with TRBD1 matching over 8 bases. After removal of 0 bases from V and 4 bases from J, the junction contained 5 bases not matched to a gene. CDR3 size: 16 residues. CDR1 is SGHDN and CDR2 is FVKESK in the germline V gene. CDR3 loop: CASSQDRTGRGNTIYF. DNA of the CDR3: TGTGCCAGCAGCCAAGATAGGACAGGGCGAGGAAACACCATATATTTT.

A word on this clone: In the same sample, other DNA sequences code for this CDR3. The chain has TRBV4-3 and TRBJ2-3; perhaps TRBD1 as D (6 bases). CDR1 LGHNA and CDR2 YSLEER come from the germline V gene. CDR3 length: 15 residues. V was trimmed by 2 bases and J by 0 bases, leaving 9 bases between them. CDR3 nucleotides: TGCGCCAGCAGCCAAAGGACAGATAGCACAGATACGCAGTATTTT. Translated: CASSQRTDSTDTQYF.

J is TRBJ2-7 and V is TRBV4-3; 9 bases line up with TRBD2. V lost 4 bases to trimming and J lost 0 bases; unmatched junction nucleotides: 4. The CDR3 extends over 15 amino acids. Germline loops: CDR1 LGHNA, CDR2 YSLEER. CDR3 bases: TGCGCCAGCAGCCCGACTAGCGGAAGCTCCTACGAGCAGTACTTC. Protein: CASSPTSGSSYEQYF.

CDR3 in amino acids: CASSSQTGVGYEQYF. CDR3 DNA sequence: TGTGCCAGCAGTTCTCAGACAGGGGTTGGCTACGAGCAGTACTTC. The chain employs TRBV27 and TRBJ2-7, with TRBD1 identical over 8 bases. This CDR3 comprises 15 residues. Germline V gene data show CDR1 as MNHEY and CDR2 as SMNVEV (reference sequence). V gave up 4 bases and J gave up 3 bases; unmatched junction bases: 8.

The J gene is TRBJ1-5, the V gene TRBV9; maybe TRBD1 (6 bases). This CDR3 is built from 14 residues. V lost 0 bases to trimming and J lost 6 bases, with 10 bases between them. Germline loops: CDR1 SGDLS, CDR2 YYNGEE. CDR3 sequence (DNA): TGTGCCAGCAGCGTAGACGGGGGGCTTCAGCCCCAGCATTTT. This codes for CASSVDGGLQPQHF.

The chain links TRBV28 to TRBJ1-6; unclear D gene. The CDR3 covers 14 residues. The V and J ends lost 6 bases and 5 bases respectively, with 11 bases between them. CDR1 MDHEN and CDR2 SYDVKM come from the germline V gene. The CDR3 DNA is TGTGCCAGCAGCCTCCCCGGACATAATTCACCCCTCCACTTT. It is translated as CASSLPGHNSPLHF.

CDR3: CASSPGLADGVGELFF. CDR3 DNA sequence: TGTGCCAGCAGCCCAGGACTAGCGGACGGGGTGGGGGAGCTGTTTTTT. The V and J genes are TRBV14 and TRBJ2-2; 10 nucleotides match TRBD2. Germline trimming cut 4 bases from V and 8 bases from J; bases unmatched to any gene: 10. CDR3 length: 16 amino acids. CDR1 is SGHDN and CDR2 is FVKESK in the germline V gene.